This note documents a single TCR beta chain sequence. The CDR3 spans 16 residues. Trimming left V 1 base short and J 6 bases short, with 16 bases between. Looked up from germline, CDR1 is SGHVS and CDR2 is FQNEAQ. TCRdb analysed the RT-PCR reads with MiXCR anew, one entry per CDR3 protein. Of hundreds of thousands of distinct CDR3 sequences listed, 12% to 15% were seen once; the top ten hold 3% to 4.5%. The V gene is TRBV7-8, the J gene TRBJ1-5, with D maybe TRBD1 (5 bases). Sequenced: memory CD4+ T cells from blood. The TCR originated in a female donor in good health, serving as a healthy control. The DNA for the CDR3 is TGTGCCAGCAGCTTAGAAGGGGTAGGGCTTAGTCAGCCCCAGCATTTT. It codes for CASSLEGVGLSQPQHF.